These 29 T cell receptor beta chains originate from one sample sequenced in a study of early T cells in non-severe SARS-CoV-2 infection. Via MiXCR, TCRdb re-called the 5' RACE reads, giving one row per CDR3 protein. This table has roughly 57,000 distinct CDR3 sequences, approximately 12% appearing once. The sample in question was whole blood, obtained at baseline. The receptors stem from an adult who was a healthcare worker with PCR-confirmed SARS-CoV-2 infection or an uninfected control (not recorded which).

CDR3 sequence reads: CASSFRDGYTF. DNA of the CDR3: TGTGCCAGCAGTTTCCGGGACGGCTACACCTTC. The chain couples TRBV28 to TRBJ1-2, with D tentatively TRBD1 (5 bases). V lost 3 bases and J lost 8, with 7 bases in between. The CDR3 consists of 11 residues. Germline V gene lookup returns CDR1 MDHEN and CDR2 SYDVKM.

The chain links TRBV12-3 or TRBV12-4 to TRBJ2-3; D may match TRBD1 or TRBD2 (6 bases each). CDR3 size: 15 residues. Trimming left V 3 bases short and J 6 bases short, with 16 bases between. The CDR3 sequence is CASSLGLGGADTQYF. The CDR3 DNA reads as TGTGCCAGCAGTTTGGGCTTGGGGGGCGCGGATACGCAGTATTTT.

The chain joins TRBV24-1 to TRBJ2-1, with 13 bases fitting TRBD2. Germline values: CDR1 KGHDR, CDR2 SFDVKD. Trimming cost V 4 bases and J 10 bases; bases outside gene matches: 9. The CDR3 has 16 residues. Written as DNA, the CDR3 is TGTGCCACCAGTGACCGACTAGCGGGAGGAGCATTGGAGCAGTTCTTC. It codes for CATSDRLAGGALEQFF.

This clonotype was observed a handful of times. V and J are TRBV9 and TRBJ2-2, with 8 bases lining up with TRBD2. The CDR3 loop spans 14 amino acids. Germline CDR1 reads SGDLS; CDR2 reads YYNGEE. The V segment lost 4 bases and the J segment 3 bases; nucleotides outside the gene matches: 2. In DNA, the CDR3 is TGTGCCAGCAGCTTAGCGGGACACACCGGGGAGCTGTTTTTT. Its translation is CASSLAGHTGELFF.

The CDR3 DNA is TGCAGTGCTTGGGCCCAGTTGGAGCAGTACTTC. Its protein is CSAWAQLEQYF. This sequence joins TRBV20-1 and TRBJ2-7; D unresolved. The V gene lost 5 bases and the J gene lost 7 bases, with 12 bases spanning the gap. The CDR3 contains 11 residues. Germline V lookup: CDR1 DFQATT, CDR2 SNEGSKA (reference sequence).

The chain carries TRBV7-9 and TRBJ2-7; D unresolved. V lost 5 bases, J lost 3 bases, and 17 bases lay in between. Germline-derived CDR1 and CDR2 are SEHNR and FQNEAQ (reference sequence). The CDR3 runs to 15 residues. The CDR3 protein is CASSAQKSPLYEQYF. CDR3 in DNA: TGTGCCAGCAGCGCACAAAAAAGTCCTCTCTACGAGCAGTACTTC.

In this sample, this clonotype turned up a few times. The CDR3 DNA follows: TGCGCCGGGACTCGAGATGAGCAGTTCTTC. The encoded protein is CAGTRDEQFF. The chain recombines TRBV4-3 with TRBJ2-1, with TRBD2 as a possible D gene (6 bases). V shed 11 bases and J shed 8 bases, with 10 bases lying between them. CDR3 length: 10 amino acids. Germline V gene lookup returns CDR1 LGHNA and CDR2 YSLEER.

The rearrangement uses TRBV6-2 or TRBV6-3 and TRBJ2-7; 13 bases line up with TRBD2. Trimming removed 7 bases from V and 4 bases from J; junction bases left unmatched: 4. This CDR3 has 14 amino acids. Germline V gene lookup returns CDR1 MNHEY and CDR2 SVGEGT. CDR3 bases: TGTGCCAGCAATGGACTAGCGGGAGTATACGAGCAGTACTTC. Protein sequence: CASNGLAGVYEQYF.

This clonotype has at least ten counts. V and J are TRBV5-1 and TRBJ2-3; perhaps TRBD1 as D (6 bases). V was cut by 4 bases and J by 1 base, with 19 bases left in between. The CDR3 consists of 17 residues. Germline CDR1 SGHRS, CDR2 YFSETQ. The CDR3 bases are TGCGCCAGCAGCCTAGGAAACCGGGACATACGCACAGATACGCAGTATTTT. Translation: CASSLGNRDIRTDTQYF.

This clonotype was seen only a few times. The CDR3 loop is CASRPTAVNTEAFF. The CDR3, as DNA: TGTGCCAGCAGGCCGACCGCAGTGAACACTGAAGCTTTCTTT. The rearrangement links TRBV11-1 to TRBJ1-1; D unclear. Germline lookup yields CDR1 SGHAT and CDR2 FQDESV (reference sequence). The CDR3 is 14 amino acids. Trimming stripped 6 bases from V and 0 bases from J, with 11 bases between. Based on the CDR3 plus reference TRBV11-1 and TRBJ1-1, the full variable domain is EAEVAQSPRYKITEKSQAVAFWCDPISGHATLYWYRQILGQGPELLVQFQDESVVDDSQLPKDRFSAERLKGVDSTLKIQPAELGDSAMYLCASRPTAVNTEAFFGQGTRLTVV.

This clonotype has a handful of counts. The chain couples TRBV28 to TRBJ1-2, with D perhaps matching TRBD1 (5 bases). Trimming stripped 5 bases from V and 6 bases from J, with 10 bases between. The CDR3 extends over 12 amino acids. Germline CDR1 reads MDHEN; CDR2 reads SYDVKM. The CDR3 DNA sequence: TGTGCCAGCAGTCTAAACAGGAATGGCTACACCTTC. Encoded protein: CASSLNRNGYTF.

The V call is TRBV18, the J call TRBJ2-7, with 10 positions matching TRBD1. With V trimmed by 3 bases and J by 7 bases, 6 bases remained unmatched. The CDR3 spans 14 residues. The germline CDR1 and CDR2 sequences are KGHSH and LQKENI. CDR3 sequence reads: CASSPATGGREQYF. The CDR3 DNA reads as TGTGCCAGCTCACCCGCGACAGGGGGCAGGGAGCAGTACTTC.

This clonotype was counted many times. For the CDR3, the DNA is TGTGCCAGCACCCTAGGGATTACCCAGTACTTC. This codes for CASTLGITQYF. V gene TRBV7-2 combines with J gene TRBJ2-5; D gene unclear. The CDR3 contains 11 residues. Trimming removed 7 bases at V and 8 bases at J, with 11 bases between. The germline V gene encodes CDR1 SGHTA and CDR2 FQGNSA.

The V gene is TRBV20-1, the J gene TRBJ2-3, with a tentative D call TRBD1 (5 bases). Germline V gene data show CDR1 as DFQATT and CDR2 as SNEGSKA (reference sequence). The CDR3 extends over 12 amino acids. V lost 0 bases to trimming and J lost 4 bases, with 5 bases between them. CDR3 protein: CSAREGPDTQYF. CDR3 coding DNA: TGCAGTGCTAGAGAGGGGCCAGATACGCAGTATTTT.

This clonotype appeared a few times. J is TRBJ2-2 and V is TRBV7-8, with 7 bases identical to TRBD1. The CDR3 has 16 residues. Per germline, CDR1 SGHVS and CDR2 FQNEAQ. The junction had 5 bases not matched to a gene; V was cut back by 4 bases and J by 0 bases. The CDR3 sequence: CASSSQGTANTGELFF. In DNA form, the CDR3 reads TGTGCCAGCAGCTCACAGGGGACCGCGAACACCGGGGAGCTGTTTTTT.

The table lists this clonotype with many counts. The chain joins TRBV12-3 or TRBV12-4 to TRBJ1-2, with 9 bases fitting TRBD1. The CDR3 has 14 residues. V dropped 5 bases and J dropped 4; count of bases not matched to a gene: 5. The CDR3 DNA reads as TGTGCCAGCAGTAGGACAGGGGCTGGCTATGGCTACACCTTC. Protein sequence: CASSRTGAGYGYTF.

The genes are TRBV28 and TRBJ2-2; D is uncertain. Germline CDR1 MDHEN, CDR2 SYDVKM. V was clipped by 5 bases and J by 3 bases, with 10 bases between them. The CDR3 spans 14 residues. The CDR3 region has the DNA TGTGCCAGCAGTGGGTATACCCACACCGGGGAGCTGTTTTTT. Translated: CASSGYTHTGELFF.

This clonotype has at least ten counts. The chain couples TRBV3-1 to TRBJ1-2; D possibly corresponds to TRBD1 (6 bases). The CDR3 covers 17 residues. The germline gives CDR1 LGHDT, CDR2 YNNKEL (reference sequence). Deletions cut 0 bases from V and 5 bases from J, with 19 bases between. The CDR3 bases are TGTGCCAGCAGCCAAGATGGGGGGGCAAAAAGGGCATATGGCTACACCTTC. Protein sequence: CASSQDGGAKRAYGYTF.

This clonotype appeared a few times. The rearrangement joins TRBV5-1 to TRBJ2-3, with 10 positions matching TRBD2. V trimming: 7 bases; J trimming: 4 bases; junction bases outside the gene matches: 9. CDR1 is SGHRS and CDR2 is YFSETQ in the germline V gene. This CDR3 comprises 15 residues. The CDR3 DNA follows: TGCGCCAGCGCGCCTAGCGGGAGTGGTGCAGATACGCAGTATTTT. Its translation: CASAPSGSGADTQYF.

In its sample, this clonotype was seen many times. J is TRBJ1-4 and V is TRBV7-2; D is uncertain. This CDR3 spans 14 amino acids. Germline CDR1 is SGHTA and CDR2 is FQGNSA. The germline V and J ends were trimmed by 4 bases and 4 bases, with 10 bases remaining between them. The CDR3 loop is CASSSRSSNEKLFF. DNA for the CDR3: TGTGCCAGCAGCTCCCGCTCAAGTAATGAAAAACTGTTTTTT.

CDR3 region: CAIRRTGDSNQPQHF. CDR3 sequence (DNA): TGTGCCATCAGGCGGACAGGAGATAGCAATCAGCCCCAGCATTTT. The genes are TRBV10-3 and TRBJ1-5; 7 bases agree with TRBD1. The germline CDR1 and CDR2 sequences are ENHRY and SYGVKD. J lost 0 bases, V lost 6 bases, and 5 bases had no gene match. This CDR3 has 15 amino acids.

Only a few counts were recorded for this clonotype. The chain joins TRBV5-1 to TRBJ2-1, with 10 positions matching TRBD2. V was clipped by 4 bases and J by 6 bases; unmatched bases: 13. The germline V gene has CDR1 SGHRS and CDR2 YFSETQ. The CDR3 spans 17 residues. CDR3 protein: CASSPQPRTSGRNEQFF. CDR3 coding DNA: TGCGCCAGCAGCCCGCAGCCCCGGACTAGCGGCCGCAATGAGCAGTTCTTC.

This clonotype was counted only a few times. The rearrangement links TRBV6-2 or TRBV6-3 to TRBJ2-5; D is perhaps TRBD1 or TRBD2 (5 bases each). The CDR3 has 19 residues. Germline assignment: CDR1 MNHEY and CDR2 SVGEGT. The germline V and J ends were trimmed by 5 bases and 2 bases, with 27 bases remaining between them. Written as DNA, the CDR3 is TGTGCCAGCAGTCATCTAGTAGACACTTGGGGGAAGCCACAAGAGACCCAGTACTTC. Its protein product is CASSHLVDTWGKPQETQYF.

The V call is TRBV7-3, the J call TRBJ2-5; D not certain. The length of the CDR3 is 13 residues. Trimming removed 2 bases from V and 5 bases from J, with 9 bases in between. The germline CDR1 and CDR2 sequences are SGHTA and FQGTGA. The CDR3 sequence: CASSLLPRETQYF. CDR3 bases: TGTGCCAGCAGCTTATTACCACGGGAGACCCAGTACTTC.

In this sample, this clonotype turned up a few times. The DNA is omitted, as the CDR3 cannot be located on it reliably, and the CDR3 follows TCRdb's listing. The CDR3 loop is CASSKAVAGGIYGYTF. The chain couples TRBV21-1 to TRBJ1-2. TRBV21-1 is a documented pseudogene. 16 amino acids form the CDR3, both terminal residues included.

There are a few counts of this clonotype. The chain carries TRBV5-6 and TRBJ2-7, with TRBD1 as a possible D gene (5 bases). CDR3 size: 14 residues. CDR1 and CDR2 (germline): SGHDT, YYEEEE. Trimming took 0 bases from V and 1 from J, leaving 8 bases between them. This CDR3 reads CASSLVGASYEQYF. The CDR3 DNA reads as TGTGCCAGCAGCTTGGTTGGGGCTTCCTACGAGCAGTACTTC.

This clonotype occurred once. V usage is TRBV19 and J usage is TRBJ2-7, with TRBD1 as a possible D gene (6 bases). Germline CDR1 reads LNHDA; CDR2 reads SQIVND (reference sequence). The V end lost 3 bases, the J end lost 0 bases, and 9 bases lay between the germline ends. The CDR3 sequence is 14 residues long. CDR3 bases: TGTGCCAGTAGTATGCAGACAGGCTCCTACGAGCAGTACTTC. Amino acids: CASSMQTGSYEQYF. Based on the CDR3 plus reference TRBV19 and TRBJ2-7, the full variable domain is DGGITQSPKYLFRKEGQNVTLSCEQNLNHDAMYWYRQDPGQGLRLIYYSQIVNDFQKGDIAEGYSVSREKKESFPLTVTSAQKNPTAFYLCASSMQTGSYEQYFGPGTRLTVT.

This clonotype was seen a handful of times. The chain combines TRBV27 with TRBJ2-1; 7 bases fit TRBD2. CDR1 and CDR2 from the germline V gene are MNHEY and SMNVEV (reference sequence). After removal of 2 bases from V and 10 bases from J, the junction contained 8 bases not matched to a gene. There are 14 residues in the CDR3. The DNA for the CDR3 is TGTGCCAGCAGTTTACAAAGGACTAGACGCGAGCAGTTCTTC. It encodes CASSLQRTRREQFF.

The rearrangement links TRBV4-2 to TRBJ2-5; maybe TRBD1 (5 bases). In germline, CDR1 is LGHNA, CDR2 YNFKEQ. V lost 0 bases to trimming and J lost 2 bases, with 10 bases between them. The CDR3 consists of 15 residues. DNA for the CDR3: TGTGCCAGCAGCCAAGATTTTGGACAACAAGAGACCCAGTACTTC. Translating it yields CASSQDFGQQETQYF.